The T cell receptor (beta chain) described here comes from a study of blood T cell repertoires in COVID-19. In the study overall: Whether acute or convalescent, the COVID-19 samples came from the United States, Italy and Spain.

Measured with immunoSEQ multiplex PCR; TCRdb has only the in-frame clones, and not every one. The sample consists of roughly 300,000 clones, 81% of them appearing once. The germline V and J ends were trimmed by 1 base and 4 bases, with 7 bases remaining between them. The CDR3 totals 13 residues. Germline V CDR1 and CDR2: SGHAT, FQNNGV. The sample was peripheral blood. The chain couples TRBV11-2 to TRBJ1-2; D might be TRBD1 (5 bases). The sequence derives from a woman aged 60-70 years with active or convalescent COVID-19. CDR3 nucleotides: TGTGCCAGCAGCTTAGGACAGTTCTATGGCTACACCTTC. This codes for CASSLGQFYGYTF. Looking up the rest from reference TRBV11-2 and TRBJ1-2 gives the full variable domain: EAGVAQSPRYKIIEKRQSVAFWCNPISGHATLYWYQQILGQGPKLLIQFQNNGVVDDSQLPKDRFSAERLKGVDSTLKIQPAKLEDSAVYLCASSLGQFYGYTFGSGTRLTVV.